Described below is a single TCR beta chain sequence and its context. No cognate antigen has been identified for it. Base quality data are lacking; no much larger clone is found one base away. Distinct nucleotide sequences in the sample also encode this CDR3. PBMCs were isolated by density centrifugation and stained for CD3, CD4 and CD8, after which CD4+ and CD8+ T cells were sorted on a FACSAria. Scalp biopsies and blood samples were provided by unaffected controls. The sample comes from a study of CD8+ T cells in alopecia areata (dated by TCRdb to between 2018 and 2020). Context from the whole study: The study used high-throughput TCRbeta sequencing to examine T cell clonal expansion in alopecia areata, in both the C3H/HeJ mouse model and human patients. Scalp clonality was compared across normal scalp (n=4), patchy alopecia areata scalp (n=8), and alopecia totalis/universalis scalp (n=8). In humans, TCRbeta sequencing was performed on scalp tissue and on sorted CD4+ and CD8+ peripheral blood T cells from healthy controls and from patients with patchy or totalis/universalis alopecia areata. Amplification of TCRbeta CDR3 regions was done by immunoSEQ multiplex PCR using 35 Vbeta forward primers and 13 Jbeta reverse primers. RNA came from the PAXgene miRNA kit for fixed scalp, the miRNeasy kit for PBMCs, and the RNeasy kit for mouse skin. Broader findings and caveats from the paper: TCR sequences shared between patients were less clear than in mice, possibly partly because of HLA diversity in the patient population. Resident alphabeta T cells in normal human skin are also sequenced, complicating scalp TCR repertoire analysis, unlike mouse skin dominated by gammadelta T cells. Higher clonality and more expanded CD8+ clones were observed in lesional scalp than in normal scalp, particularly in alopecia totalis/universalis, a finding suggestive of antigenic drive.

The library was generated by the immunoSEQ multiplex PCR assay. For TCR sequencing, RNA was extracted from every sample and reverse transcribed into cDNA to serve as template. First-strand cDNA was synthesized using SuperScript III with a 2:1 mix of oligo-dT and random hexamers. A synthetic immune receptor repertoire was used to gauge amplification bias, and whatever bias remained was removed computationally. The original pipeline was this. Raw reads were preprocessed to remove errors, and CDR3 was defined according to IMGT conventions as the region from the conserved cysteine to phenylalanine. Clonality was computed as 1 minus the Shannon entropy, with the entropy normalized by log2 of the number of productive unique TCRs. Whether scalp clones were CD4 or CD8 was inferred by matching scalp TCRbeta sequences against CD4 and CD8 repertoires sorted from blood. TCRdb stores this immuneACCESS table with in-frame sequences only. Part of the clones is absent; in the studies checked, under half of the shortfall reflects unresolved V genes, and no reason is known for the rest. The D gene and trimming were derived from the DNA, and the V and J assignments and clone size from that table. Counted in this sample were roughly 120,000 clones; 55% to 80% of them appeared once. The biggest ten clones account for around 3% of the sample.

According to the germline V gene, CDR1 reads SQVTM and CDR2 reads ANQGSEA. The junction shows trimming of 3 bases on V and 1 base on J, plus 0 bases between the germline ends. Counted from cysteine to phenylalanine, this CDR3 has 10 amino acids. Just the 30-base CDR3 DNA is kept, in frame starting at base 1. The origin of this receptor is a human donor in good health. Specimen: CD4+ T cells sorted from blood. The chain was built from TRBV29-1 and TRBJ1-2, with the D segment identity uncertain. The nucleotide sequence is TGCAGCGTTGATAACTATGGCTACACCTTC. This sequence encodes CSVDNYGYTF.